This TCR beta chain emerged from a study of cytomegalovirus exposure and HLA in healthy donors. Looking at the study overall: In a later analysis, the roughly 120 validation repertoires were reported to have used the same platform as the 650 to 800 first-cohort repertoires.

A note on this clone: Its matching antigen is unknown.

Study-wide points: Associated with cytomegalovirus, according to the listing, were 150 to 200 TCR beta chains. First-cohort TCR clusters were later found to tend to co-occur in the 120 validation repertoires.

TCRdb's table, derived via immunoSEQ multiplex PCR, lists solely in-frame clones and lacks some. This repertoire shows around 150,000 clones, around 88% found once; its top ten account for 7% to 9%. Among the 120 or so subjects of the validation cohort, separate from the approximately 660-subject first cohort, were the donors. The CDR3 spans 18 residues. Germline V gives CDR1 SNHLY, CDR2 FYNNEI. The ends were cut back, 2 bases at V and 1 base at J, with 18 bases in the middle. The receptor was derived from a woman aged 18-29 years in good health and CMV-seropositive. V and J are TRBV2 and TRBJ1-3, with no clear D. Sequencing was performed on PBMCs. CDR3 amino acids: CASSELWGYRGSGNTIYF. CDR3 bases: TGTGCCAGCAGTGAATTATGGGGATACAGAGGGTCTGGAAACACCATATATTTT.